This section outlines one T cell receptor (beta chain) sequence together with its context. The junction does not match germline at one end; this may be a read error. These data come from a study of T cell clonotyping in hematopoietic cell transplantation. For the study at large: Recipients' pretransplant samples followed cytoreduction.

The time point was: recipient sample about 28 days before transplant, after cytoreduction. Samples: about 28 days before transplant, then days 30, 100 and 180 after. TCRdb's copy holds only in-frame clones and misses some; the assay was immunoSEQ multiplex PCR. The sample lists 11,000 or so clones, about 92% occurring once. The sequencing here drew on peripheral blood mononuclear cells, taken before stem cell transplant. The clonotype originates from a woman between 35 and 50 years old with acute myeloid leukemia. Some clones in this sample may be carry-over from other donors' samples.

In DNA form, the CDR3 reads TGTGCCAACAGCCGAGCCGGGACCGTCAACTATGGCTACACCTTC. It translates to CANSRAGTVNYGYTF. The chain recombines TRBV14 with TRBJ1-2, with D possibly TRBD1 on 5 matching bases. Germline assignment: CDR1 SGHDN and CDR2 FVKESK. This CDR3 has 15 amino acids. Supplemented by reference TRBV14 and TRBJ1-2, the full variable domain reads EAGVTQFPSHSVIEKGQTVTLRCDPISGHDNLYWYRRVMGKEIKFLLHFVKESKQDESGMPNNRFLAERTGGTYSTLKVQPAELEDSGVYFCANSRAGTVNYGYTFGSGTRLTVV.